These T cell receptor beta chains were read from a single sample in a study of T cells in localized non-small cell lung cancer. Data came from immunoSEQ multiplex PCR; TCRdb stores just in-frame clones and leaves some out. The sample lists roughly 24,000 clones, approximately 90% seen once, with around 4.2% in the top ten. The sample here was peripheral blood, taken before any cancer treatment. Receptors were obtained from a female donor older than 55 with stage II squamous cell lung carcinoma. CDR3s include the opening cysteine and the closing phenylalanine or tryptophan. D genes are given only for firm matches.

len: 15; v_gene: TRBV15; d_gene: .; j_gene: TRBJ1-1; CDR3nt: TGTGCCACCAGCAAGGGGGGGACGTTTAGGGCTGAAGCTTTCTTT; CDR3aa: CATSKGGTFRAEAFF
len: 15; v_gene: TRBV15; d_gene: .; j_gene: TRBJ1-2; CDR3nt: TGTGCCACCAGCAGAGAGGCCACTAAAAACTATGGCTACACCTTC; CDR3aa: CATSREATKNYGYTF
len: 16; v_gene: TRBV5-8; d_gene: .; j_gene: TRBJ2-7; CDR3nt: TGTGCCAGCAGCGGACTATCTGGATTCGGGGATTCCGAGCAGTACTTC; CDR3aa: CASSGLSGFGDSEQYF
len: 19; v_gene: TRBV21-1; d_gene: .; j_gene: TRBJ2-6; CDR3nt: TGTGCCAGCATACCTCGTGGTGGTCCGAACCGCTCTGGGGCCAACGTCCTGACTTTC; CDR3aa: CASIPRGGPNRSGANVLTF
len: 13; v_gene: TRBV30; d_gene: .; j_gene: TRBJ1-2; CDR3nt: TGTGCCTGGAGTGTACAAAGAAGCTATGGCTACACCTTC; CDR3aa: CAWSVQRSYGYTF
len: 16; v_gene: TRBV5-1; d_gene: TRBD2; j_gene: TRBJ2-1; CDR3nt: TGCGCCAGCAGCTTGGAATCTAGCGGCGCTAACAATGAGCAGTTCTTC; CDR3aa: CASSLESSGANNEQFF
len: 16; v_gene: TRBV14; d_gene: .; j_gene: TRBJ1-1; CDR3nt: TGTGCCAGCAGCCAGACAGGTTATGGAGTAGTATCTGAAGCTTTCTTT; CDR3aa: CASSQTGYGVVSEAFF
len: 16; v_gene: TRBV4-3; d_gene: TRBD1; j_gene: TRBJ1-2; CDR3nt: TGCGCCAGCAGCCGCCGGACAGGGGGCGCCGACTATGGCTACACCTTC; CDR3aa: CASSRRTGGADYGYTF
len: 15; v_gene: TRBV19; d_gene: .; j_gene: TRBJ2-5; CDR3nt: TGTGCCAGTAGTATAGGAATGGGATTGAAAGAGACCCAGTACTTC; CDR3aa: CASSIGMGLKETQYF
len: 15; v_gene: TRBV28; d_gene: TRBD2; j_gene: TRBJ2-7; CDR3nt: TGTGCCAGCAGTTCCTCAGCGGGGGGAACCTACGAGCAGTACTTC; CDR3aa: CASSSSAGGTYEQYF